Reported below is one TCR beta chain. What this receptor recognizes is not known. The data originate from a study of monozygotic twins with inflammatory bowel disease (dated 2019 in TCRdb). About the investigation overall: The full study comprised 30 or so monozygotic twin pairs: nine German pairs (four IBD-concordant, five IBD-discordant) and 19 IBD-discordant Danish pairs. The search for disease-associated traits relied mainly on comparing IBD patients with their genetically identical healthy co-twins within discordant pairs. Each individual had, on average, about 151 000 unique TCRalpha sequences and 181 000 unique TCRbeta sequences available for analysis. Broad study findings and their caveats: Distinction between different T cell subtypes could not be achieved in the analysis. No single strong signal or clonotype linked to IBD turned up in the results, so the idea that one exists was not supported. Because patients received different immunosuppressive treatments, the repertoires may have picked up extra background noise and variability between individuals. Measured by the inverse Simpson index, TCRbeta repertoire diversity was lower in IBD patients than in their healthy co-twins. Repertoire similarity did not differ between concordant and discordant twins, possibly due to limited statistical power. Compared with healthy twins, IBD patients shared fewer clonotypes with other individuals, and the difference was most pronounced in patients with signs of disease activity.

Taken from cysteine to phenylalanine, the CDR3 has 13 residues. No DNA is recorded. As encoded in the germline V gene (reference sequence), CDR1 is LNHDA while CDR2 is SQIVND. The library relied on 5' RACE. The input for every TCR library was roughly 4,000 ng of total RNA. For each sample, cDNA synthesis was carried out in eight separate reactions using SMARTScribe reverse transcriptase. During cDNA synthesis, template switching introduced unique molecular identifiers that contained a 6-nucleotide sample barcode. Amplification of TCRalpha and TCRbeta cDNA involved two nested PCRs of approximately 17 and 9 cycles, and each PCR was followed by bead purification. Before amplification, the cDNA was treated with uracil DNA-glycosylase and purified using the QIAquick PCR purification kit. In the second PCR, Illumina TruSeq-compatible adapters and sample-specific barcodes were added. Library quality and concentration were assessed using TapeStation and Qubit, and 4.5 to 5.5 ng of each library was pooled. Sequencing of the pooled libraries was done on an Illumina HiSeq2500 single-index Rapid Run using custom sequencing primers and 2 x 100 bp reads. The authors processed their data as follows. MiGEC version 1.2.6 was used for UMI-based consensus assembly to correct PCR and sequencing errors. MiXCR version 2.1.1 was used for V(D)J alignment, clonotype assembly and CDR3 extraction. To normalise gene usage, clonotype sharing and MAIT/NKT TCR abundance, the analysis used the top 1000, 10 000 and 20 000 clonotypes per sample. After downsampling to 27 000 UMIs, diversity was calculated as the inverse Simpson index using the vegan R package. Paired Mann-Whitney U tests were applied to discordant twin pairs, with Benjamini-Hochberg correction for multiple testing. TCRdb reprocessed the reads into one record per CDR3 protein sequence, lacking DNA. The V and J calls shown here were made by TCRdb, not taken from the authors' results. The sample's table lists a count of some 150,000 distinct CDR3 sequences. The ten largest clonotypes hold 2.4% of the sample.

A roughly 2.5 ml peripheral blood sample was drawn into PAXgene tubes per donor and stored at -80°C. Total RNA was isolated from whole blood with the PAXgene blood miRNA kit on an automated QIAcube, without T cell sorting. Peripheral blood from monozygotic twin pairs, either concordant or discordant for inflammatory bowel disease, underwent deep TCRalpha and TCRbeta repertoire profiling that used unique molecular barcoding. Smoking habits were recorded for all twin pairs, with individuals classified as current, former or never smokers. Recombination joined TRBV19 with TRBJ1-2; there is no DNA to check the TCRdb D call of TRBD1. Sequencing input: blood. This sequence originates from a human donor with ulcerative colitis or Crohn's disease, or a healthy co-twin of an affected twin (not recorded which). The CDR3 has the sequence CASSTDRGNGYTF.